These 14 T cell receptor beta chains share one sample of origin, sequenced in a study of high-grade serous ovarian cancer treatment subgroups. The method was immunoSEQ multiplex PCR; TCRdb's version includes in-frame clones alone and lacks a portion of them. The table records about 11,000 clones, around 83% of them present only once. The tumor samples were collected prior to definitive surgery or chemotherapy. The sequenced material came from tumor tissue. Receptor source: a human donor with high-grade serous ovarian cancer.

CDR3 DNA sequence: TGCGCCAGCAGCTTGGGTCCTTTTCTCGATGAGCAGTTCTTC. It encodes CASSLGPFLDEQFF. V and J are TRBV5-1 and TRBJ2-1, with D unclear. Germline-derived CDR1 and CDR2 are SGHRS and YFSETQ. V shed 0 bases and J shed 8 bases, with 12 bases lying between them. The CDR3 runs 14 residues. Full variable domain (outside the CDR3, taken from reference TRBV5-1 and TRBJ2-1): KAGVTQTPRYLIKTRGQQVTLSCSPISGHRSVSWYQQTPGQGLQFLFEYFSETQRNKGNFPGRFSGRQFSNSRSEMNVSTLELGDSALYLCASSLGPFLDEQFFGPGTRLTVL.

The table lists this clone with a count of one. This sample includes further DNA sequences coding for the same CDR3. The chain has TRBV30 and TRBJ1-3; D is possibly TRBD1 (5 bases). The CDR3 loop spans 14 amino acids. Per germline, CDR1 GTSNPN and CDR2 SVGIG (reference sequence). Trimming pared 0 bases from V and 4 bases from J, leaving 10 bases between. As DNA, the CDR3 is TGTGCCTGGAGTGTAAGGGGATCGGGAAACACCATATATTTT. Its protein is CAWSVRGSGNTIYF.

The chain links TRBV28 to TRBJ2-1; TRBD1 matches 7 bases. Per the germline V gene, CDR1 is MDHEN and CDR2 is SYDVKM. The V segment lost 3 bases and the J segment 3 bases; nucleotides outside the gene matches: 11. This CDR3 is built from 17 residues. CDR3 in amino acids: CASSFSRGQRNYNEQFF. CDR3 coding DNA: TGTGCCAGCAGTTTTAGTAGGGGGCAAAGAAACTACAATGAGCAGTTCTTC.

The chain employs TRBV19 and TRBJ1-4; tentative D call: TRBD1 (5 bases). The V and J ends lost 8 bases and 5 bases respectively, with 18 bases between them. The CDR3 has 15 residues. Per germline, CDR1 LNHDA and CDR2 SQIVND (reference sequence). The CDR3 coding sequence is TGTGCCAGTGGGTTAGCACGGGGCCTAAATGAAAAACTGTTTTTT. Translated: CASGLARGLNEKLFF.

The J gene is TRBJ2-2, the V gene TRBV7-3; 7 bases match TRBD1. The CDR3 covers 15 residues. Per germline, CDR1 SGHTA and CDR2 FQGTGA. The junction had 9 bases not matched to a gene; V was cut back by 4 bases and J by 7 bases. The CDR3 loop reads CASSSQTGPDGELFF. DNA of the CDR3: TGTGCCAGCAGCTCCCAGACAGGGCCGGACGGGGAGCTGTTTTTT.

The rearrangement uses TRBV2 and TRBJ2-3, with D unclear. From germline, CDR1 is SNHLY and CDR2 FYNNEI. The CDR3 totals 14 residues. The V gene lost 4 bases and the J gene lost 6 bases, with 14 bases spanning the gap. The CDR3 nucleotides read TGTGCCAGCAGTGCCTTAGTTGGGTCGGATACGCAGTATTTT. Its protein product is CASSALVGSDTQYF.

The V and J genes are TRBV6-1 and TRBJ2-2, with 10 nucleotides matching TRBD1. Germline CDR1 MNHNS, CDR2 SASEGT. This CDR3 has 15 residues. V lost 5 bases to trimming and J lost 7 bases; unmatched junction nucleotides: 7. CDR3: CASSIQGQGNGELFF. CDR3 nucleotide sequence: TGTGCCAGCAGTATACAGGGACAGGGGAACGGGGAGCTGTTTTTT.

This chain joins TRBV27 and TRBJ2-7; D perhaps matches TRBD2 (6 bases). CDR3 size: 13 residues. V lost 5 bases, J lost 6 bases, and 14 bases lay in between. Looked up from germline, CDR1 is MNHEY and CDR2 is SMNVEV (reference sequence). The CDR3 sequence is CASSTTTGSEQYF. CDR3 DNA sequence: TGTGCCAGCAGTACCACGACCGGGAGCGAGCAGTACTTC.

The rearrangement joins TRBV5-1 to TRBJ2-1; D tentatively fits TRBD1 or TRBD2 (6 bases each). Trimming stripped 2 bases from V and 4 bases from J, with 13 bases between. CDR3 length: 15 residues. Germline V gene lookup returns CDR1 SGHRS and CDR2 YFSETQ. The CDR3 region is CASSLGGTTYNEQFF. The DNA for the CDR3 is TGCGCCAGCAGCTTAGGAGGGACAACATACAATGAGCAGTTCTTC.

The CDR3 DNA reads TGCGCCAGCAGCTTGGCCCCGGGACTAGCGGGAGGATACACAACAGATACGCAGTATTTT. The encoded protein is CASSLAPGLAGGYTTDTQYF. This sequence joins TRBV5-1 and TRBJ2-3; TRBD2 matches 15 bases. The V segment lost 0 bases and the J segment 3 bases; nucleotides outside the gene matches: 11. Germline assignment: CDR1 SGHRS and CDR2 YFSETQ. CDR3 length: 20 amino acids. The variable domain in full, completed from reference TRBV5-1 and TRBJ2-3, reads KAGVTQTPRYLIKTRGQQVTLSCSPISGHRSVSWYQQTPGQGLQFLFEYFSETQRNKGNFPGRFSGRQFSNSRSEMNVSTLELGDSALYLCASSLAPGLAGGYTTDTQYFGPGTRLTVL.

CDR3 sequence (DNA): TGTGCCAGCAAAGGGCGAGGGGATTCTGGAAACACCATATATTTT. It encodes CASKGRGDSGNTIYF. J is TRBJ1-3 and V is TRBV6-5; D is possibly TRBD1 (5 bases). The CDR3 totals 15 residues. V was cut by 7 bases and J by 1 base, with 14 bases left in between. Germline CDR1 MNHEY, CDR2 SVGAGI.

The chain joins TRBV19 to TRBJ2-4; D could derive from TRBD1 or TRBD2 (5 bases each). This CDR3 spans 16 amino acids. The V end was cut by 3 bases, the J end by 2 bases, with 14 bases between. Germline-derived CDR1 and CDR2 are LNHDA and SQIVND (reference sequence). CDR3 sequence: CASSMYSSGPKNIQYF. CDR3 sequence (DNA): TGTGCCAGTAGTATGTACAGTTCGGGGCCCAAAAACATTCAGTACTTC.

The V gene is TRBV30, the J gene TRBJ1-4, with 7 bases aligning to TRBD1. Germline-derived CDR1 and CDR2 are GTSNPN and SVGIG (reference sequence). The length of the CDR3 is 15 residues. V gave up 3 bases and J gave up 7 bases; unmatched junction bases: 11. The CDR3 DNA is TGTGCCTGGAGGGCGGGGAGGGGGCTGGGTGAAAAACTGTTTTTT. This encodes CAWRAGRGLGEKLFF.

This clone was observed once. The chain joins TRBV28 to TRBJ2-1; 12 nucleotides match TRBD1. Germline trimming cut 5 bases from V and 0 bases from J; bases unmatched to any gene: 14. CDR3 length: 20 residues. Germline-derived CDR1 and CDR2 are MDHEN and SYDVKM. The DNA for the CDR3 is TGTGCCAGCAGTCCTAGGCCGGGACAGGGGGCTAGGGGCTCCTACAATGAGCAGTTCTTC. Protein sequence: CASSPRPGQGARGSYNEQFF.